The 20 T cell receptor beta chains given below trace back to one sample, sequenced in a study of OX40 agonist ivuxolimab in advanced cancers. TCRdb's copy holds only in-frame clones and misses some; the assay was immunoSEQ multiplex PCR. The data show about 77,000 clones, 90% seen once. Sequences were derived from CD4+ or CD8+ T cells sorted from blood, sampled in a trial of the OX40 agonist ivuxolimab. Source of these receptors: an adult with an advanced solid tumor such as melanoma, head and neck, liver or kidney cancer.

The rearrangement uses TRBV5-1 and TRBJ1-1; TRBD1 matches 7 bases. The CDR3 is made up of 14 amino acids. V shed 0 bases, J shed 5 bases, and the junction held 4 bases outside the gene matches. CDR1 and CDR2 from the germline V gene are SGHRS and YFSETQ. The CDR3 DNA reads TGCGCCAGCAGCTTGGTTACAGGGGAAACTGAAGCTTTCTTT. This translates into CASSLVTGETEAFF.

The chain uses TRBV7-9 and TRBJ2-3; 7 nucleotides line up with TRBD1. The CDR3 sequence is 15 residues long. Germline loops: CDR1 SEHNR, CDR2 FQNEAQ (reference sequence). After removal of 5 bases from V and 0 bases from J, the junction contained 5 bases not matched to a gene. Here the CDR3 reads CASSQDRSSTDTQYF. For the CDR3, the DNA is TGTGCCAGCAGCCAGGACAGGTCTAGCACAGATACGCAGTATTTT. The full variable domain, its missing parts supplied by reference TRBV7-9 and TRBJ2-3, is DTGVSQNPRHKITKRGQNVTFRCDPISEHNRLYWYRQTLGQGPEFLTYFQNEAQLEKSRLLSDRFSAERPKGSFSTLEIQRTEQGDSAMYLCASSQDRSSTDTQYFGPGTRLTVL.

The chain links TRBV5-1 to TRBJ1-1; the D is unclear. CDR3 length: 13 amino acids. CDR1 is SGHRS and CDR2 is YFSETQ in the germline V gene. V was cut by 4 bases and J by 0 bases, with 7 bases left in between. CDR3 loop: CASSPGLNTEAFF. Written as DNA, the CDR3 is TGCGCCAGCAGCCCGGGTCTGAACACTGAAGCTTTCTTT. Drawing the rest from reference TRBV5-1 and TRBJ1-1, the complete variable domain is KAGVTQTPRYLIKTRGQQVTLSCSPISGHRSVSWYQQTPGQGLQFLFEYFSETQRNKGNFPGRFSGRQFSNSRSEMNVSTLELGDSALYLCASSPGLNTEAFFGQGTRLTVV.

The genes are TRBV6-5 and TRBJ2-5; D call uncertain. The CDR3 totals 11 residues. Germline CDR1 is MNHEY and CDR2 is SVGAGI. The V and J ends lost 0 bases and 6 bases respectively, with 2 bases between them. CDR3 amino acids: CASSYSKTQYF. The CDR3 DNA sequence: TGTGCCAGCAGTTACTCGAAGACCCAGTACTTC.

The J gene is TRBJ2-1, the V gene TRBV10-3; D perhaps matches TRBD2 (5 bases). Germline CDR1 and CDR2: ENHRY and SYGVKD. The CDR3 runs 14 residues. Trimming took off 6 bases at V and 0 bases at J, with 9 bases between the two ends. The CDR3 loop reads CAISPDSSYNEQFF. The CDR3 nucleotides are TGTGCCATCAGCCCGGACTCCTCCTACAATGAGCAGTTCTTC.

This clone was seen only once. The gene calls are TRBV19 and TRBJ2-1; tentative D call: TRBD1 (5 bases). Germline CDR1 LNHDA, CDR2 SQIVND (reference sequence). Trimming pared 5 bases from V and 4 bases from J, leaving 12 bases between. There are 14 residues in the CDR3. CDR3 nucleotides: TGTGCCAGTAGTCCCTGGACAAGTTACAATGAGCAGTTCTTC. This gives the protein CASSPWTSYNEQFF. Based on the CDR3 plus reference TRBV19 and TRBJ2-1, the full variable domain is DGGITQSPKYLFRKEGQNVTLSCEQNLNHDAMYWYRQDPGQGLRLIYYSQIVNDFQKGDIAEGYSVSREKKESFPLTVTSAQKNPTAFYLCASSPWTSYNEQFFGPGTRLTVL.

In its sample, this clone was seen a few times. Other DNA sequences from this sample encode an identical CDR3 as well. The gene calls are TRBV28 and TRBJ2-5, with 7 bases matching TRBD1. This CDR3 comprises 14 residues. V lost 6 bases to trimming and J lost 1 base; unmatched junction nucleotides: 5. The germline V gene encodes CDR1 MDHEN and CDR2 SYDVKM. The CDR3 DNA sequence: TGTGCCAGCAGCCTAGGGGGCAGCCAAGAGACCCAGTACTTC. It encodes CASSLGGSQETQYF.

The chain links TRBV5-1 to TRBJ1-2; D not resolved. Germline CDR1 SGHRS, CDR2 YFSETQ. CDR3 size: 12 residues. V was clipped by 0 bases and J by 8 bases, with 8 bases between them. The CDR3 region is CASSLESEGYTF. The CDR3 DNA sequence: TGCGCCAGCAGCTTGGAATCGGAGGGCTACACCTTC.

The V and J genes are TRBV7-2 and TRBJ1-2; D possibly corresponds to TRBD1 (5 bases). V dropped 6 bases and J dropped 1 base, with 18 bases sitting between them. CDR1 SGHTA and CDR2 FQGNSA come from the germline V gene. There are 16 residues in the CDR3. The CDR3 region has the DNA TGTGCCAGCAGTCGGGGGTGGGGATTGGGTAACTATGGCTACACCTTC. Residues: CASSRGWGLGNYGYTF.

Only a few counts were recorded for this clone. The chain recombines TRBV19 with TRBJ1-1; TRBD1 agrees at 11 bases. CDR3 size: 15 residues. Losses at the gene ends were 7 bases for V and 0 bases for J; bases not matched to a gene: 4. Germline loops: CDR1 LNHDA, CDR2 SQIVND (reference sequence). The CDR3 region is CASTPGQGVNTEAFF. CDR3 in DNA: TGTGCCAGTACCCCGGGACAGGGGGTGAACACTGAAGCTTTCTTT.

The rearrangement joins TRBV29-1 to TRBJ2-5; the match to TRBD2 covers 7 bases. V gave up 7 bases and J gave up 5 bases; unmatched junction bases: 7. The CDR3 extends over 12 amino acids. Germline loops: CDR1 SQVTM, CDR2 ANQGSEA. In nucleotides, the CDR3 is TGCAGCGGAGCGGGGCTTGGGGAGACCCAGTACTTC. Its protein is CSGAGLGETQYF. Combining the CDR3 with reference TRBV29-1 and TRBJ2-5 gives the whole variable domain SAVISQKPSRDICQRGTSLTIQCQVDSQVTMMFWYRQQPGQSLTLIATANQGSEATYESGFVIDKFPISRPNLTFSTLTVSNMSPEDSSIYLCSGAGLGETQYFGPGTRLLVL.

The J gene is TRBJ2-7, the V gene TRBV5-4; 7 bases agree with TRBD1. Germline CDR1 SGHNT, CDR2 YYREEE (reference sequence). Trimming cost V 8 bases and J 4 bases; bases outside gene matches: 6. The CDR3 loop spans 12 amino acids. Here the CDR3 DNA reads TGTGCCAGATCCGGGACAGAGTACGAGCAGTACTTC. The encoded protein is CARSGTEYEQYF.

V is TRBV25-1 and J is TRBJ1-4; possibly TRBD1 for D (5 bases). Germline CDR1 MGHDK, CDR2 SYGVNS. The length of the CDR3 is 14 residues. V shed 1 base and J shed 8 bases, with 11 bases lying between them. The CDR3 DNA reads as TGTGCCAGCAGTGAATTCGGGGACGGAGAAAAACTGTTTTTT. Its translation is CASSEFGDGEKLFF.

This clone was counted once. The chain employs TRBV5-1 and TRBJ1-2, with 9 bases lining up with TRBD1. CDR3 length: 15 residues. V lost 6 bases to trimming and J lost 2 bases; unmatched junction nucleotides: 8. CDR1 SGHRS and CDR2 YFSETQ come from the germline V gene. This CDR3 is CASNQGQGPNYGYTF. In nucleotides, the CDR3 is TGCGCCAGCAACCAAGGACAGGGGCCAAACTATGGCTACACCTTC.

The chain employs TRBV4-3 and TRBJ2-7, with a weak D call TRBD2 (5 bases). CDR3 length: 14 amino acids. CDR1 is LGHNA and CDR2 is YSLEER in the germline V gene. V was pared by 4 bases and J by 2 bases, with 12 bases between. In DNA, the CDR3 is TGCGCCAGCAGCCGAGGGTCGCTTACCTACGAGCAGTACTTC. Translating gives CASSRGSLTYEQYF.

This chain links TRBV19 with TRBJ1-1, with a tentative D call TRBD1 (6 bases). The CDR3 loop spans 15 amino acids. Germline values: CDR1 LNHDA, CDR2 SQIVND (reference sequence). V was cut by 2 bases and J by 5 bases, with 15 bases left in between. The chain's CDR3 is CASSIRAQGATEAFF. The CDR3 coding sequence is TGTGCCAGTAGTATAAGGGCACAGGGAGCAACTGAAGCTTTCTTT.

The rearrangement joins TRBV18 to TRBJ1-3; possibly TRBD1 for D (5 bases). The CDR3 is made up of 17 amino acids. Germline assignment: CDR1 KGHSH and CDR2 LQKENI. V gave up 0 bases and J gave up 0 bases, with 12 bases separating them. CDR3 protein: CASSPPSLRASGNTIYF. Here the CDR3 DNA reads TGTGCCAGCTCACCACCTTCCCTCAGGGCCTCTGGAAACACCATATATTTT.

This chain links TRBV6-5 with TRBJ1-1; maybe TRBD1 (6 bases). The germline CDR1 and CDR2 sequences are MNHEY and SVGAGI. V lost 5 bases, J lost 5 bases, and 15 bases lay in between. The CDR3 covers 14 residues. The CDR3 region has the DNA TGTGCCAGCAGTAACAGGGTATGGGGAACTGAAGCTTTCTTT. It codes for CASSNRVWGTEAFF.

The rearrangement joins TRBV6-1 to TRBJ1-4; maybe TRBD1 (5 bases). CDR1 and CDR2 (germline): MNHNS, SASEGT. CDR3 length: 14 amino acids. The V end was cut by 4 bases, the J end by 8 bases, with 14 bases between. The CDR3 DNA reads TGTGCCAGCAGTGGGGGGAGGAAACGAGAAAAACTGTTTTTT. Residues: CASSGGRKREKLFF.

This clone was counted only a few times. The chain combines TRBV14 with TRBJ1-2; no clear D. V lost 2 bases, J lost 4 bases, and 14 bases lay in between. The CDR3 totals 15 residues. The germline V gene encodes CDR1 SGHDN and CDR2 FVKESK. The CDR3 DNA is TGTGCCAGCAGCCAATCGATGGACGGGATCTATGGCTACACCTTC. Residues: CASSQSMDGIYGYTF. The full variable domain, its missing parts supplied by reference TRBV14 and TRBJ1-2, is EAGVTQFPSHSVIEKGQTVTLRCDPISGHDNLYWYRRVMGKEIKFLLHFVKESKQDESGMPNNRFLAERTGGTYSTLKVQPAELEDSGVYFCASSQSMDGIYGYTFGSGTRLTVV.